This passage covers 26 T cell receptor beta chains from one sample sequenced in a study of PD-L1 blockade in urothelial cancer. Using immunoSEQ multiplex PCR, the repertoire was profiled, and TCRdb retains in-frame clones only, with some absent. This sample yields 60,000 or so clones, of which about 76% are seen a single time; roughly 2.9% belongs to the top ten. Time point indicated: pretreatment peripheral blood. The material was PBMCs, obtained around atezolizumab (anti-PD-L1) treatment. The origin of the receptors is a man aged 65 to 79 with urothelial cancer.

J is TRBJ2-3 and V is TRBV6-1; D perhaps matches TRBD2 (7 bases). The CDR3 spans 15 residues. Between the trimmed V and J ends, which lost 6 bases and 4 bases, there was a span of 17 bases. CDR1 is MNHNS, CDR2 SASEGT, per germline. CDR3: CASSGSGKGADTQYF. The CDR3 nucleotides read TGTGCCAGCAGCGGGAGCGGGAAGGGGGCAGATACGCAGTATTTT.

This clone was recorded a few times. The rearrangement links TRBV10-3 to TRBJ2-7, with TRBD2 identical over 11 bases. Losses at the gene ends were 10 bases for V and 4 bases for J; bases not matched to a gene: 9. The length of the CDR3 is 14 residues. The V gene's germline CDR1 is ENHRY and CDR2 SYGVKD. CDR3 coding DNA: TGTGCCACCTCGCCGGGACTAGCGGAATACGAGCAGTACTTC. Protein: CATSPGLAEYEQYF.

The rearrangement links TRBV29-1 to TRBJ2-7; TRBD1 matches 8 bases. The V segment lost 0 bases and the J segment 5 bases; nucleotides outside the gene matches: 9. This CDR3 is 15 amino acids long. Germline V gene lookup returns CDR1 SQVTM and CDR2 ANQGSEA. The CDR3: CSVEDRTGSGDEQYF. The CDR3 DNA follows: TGCAGCGTTGAAGACAGGACAGGGTCCGGCGACGAGCAGTACTTC.

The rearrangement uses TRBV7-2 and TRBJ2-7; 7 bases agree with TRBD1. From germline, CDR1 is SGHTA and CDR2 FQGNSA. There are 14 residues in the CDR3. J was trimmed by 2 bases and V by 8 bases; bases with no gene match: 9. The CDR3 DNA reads TGTGCCAGCCTACCCGCAGGGGGACCCTACGAGCAGTACTTC. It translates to CASLPAGGPYEQYF.

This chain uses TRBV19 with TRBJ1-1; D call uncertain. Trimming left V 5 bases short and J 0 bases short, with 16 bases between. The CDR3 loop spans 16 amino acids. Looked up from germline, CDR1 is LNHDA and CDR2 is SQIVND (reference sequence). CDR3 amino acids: CASSAPFEAMNTEAFF. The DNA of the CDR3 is TGTGCCAGTAGTGCCCCATTTGAGGCGATGAACACTGAAGCTTTCTTT.

In nucleotides, the CDR3 is TGTGCCAGCTCACCAAAGACTAATCGTGGGAACACTGAAGCTTTCTTT. Protein: CASSPKTNRGNTEAFF. The chain carries TRBV18 and TRBJ1-1, with unresolved D. Trimming took 2 bases from V and 1 from J, leaving 14 bases between them. This CDR3 spans 16 amino acids. CDR1 and CDR2 (germline): KGHSH, LQKENI.

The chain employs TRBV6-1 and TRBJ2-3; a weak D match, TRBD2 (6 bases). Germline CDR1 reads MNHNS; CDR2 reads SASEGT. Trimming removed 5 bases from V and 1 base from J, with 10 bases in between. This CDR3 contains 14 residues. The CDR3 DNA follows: TGTGCCAGCAGTATGCCTAGCGGCACAGATACGCAGTATTTT. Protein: CASSMPSGTDTQYF.

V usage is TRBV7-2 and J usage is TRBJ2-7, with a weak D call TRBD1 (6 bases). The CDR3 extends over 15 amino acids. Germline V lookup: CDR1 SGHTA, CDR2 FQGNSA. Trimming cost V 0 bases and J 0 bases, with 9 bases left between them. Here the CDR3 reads CASSLAAGASYEQYF. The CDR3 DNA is TGTGCCAGCAGCTTAGCTGCAGGGGCCTCCTACGAGCAGTACTTC. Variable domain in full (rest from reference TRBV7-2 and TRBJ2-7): GAGVSQSPSNKVTEKGKDVELRCDPISGHTALYWYRQSLGQGLEFLIYFQGNSAPDKSGLPSDRFSAERTGGSVSTLTIQRTQQEDSAVYLCASSLAAGASYEQYFGPGTRLTVT.

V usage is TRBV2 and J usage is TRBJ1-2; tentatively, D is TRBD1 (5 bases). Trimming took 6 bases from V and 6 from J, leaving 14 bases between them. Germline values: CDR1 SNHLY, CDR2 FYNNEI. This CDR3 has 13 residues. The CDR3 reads CASSGDSRHGYTF. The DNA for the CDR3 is TGTGCCAGCAGCGGTGACAGTCGCCATGGCTACACCTTC.

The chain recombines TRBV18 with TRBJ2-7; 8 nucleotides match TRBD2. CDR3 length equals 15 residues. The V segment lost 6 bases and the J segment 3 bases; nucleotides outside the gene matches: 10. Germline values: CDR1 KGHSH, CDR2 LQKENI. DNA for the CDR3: TGTGCCAGCTCGCGCAATAGCGGGACCTTCTACGAGCAGTACTTC. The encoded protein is CASSRNSGTFYEQYF.

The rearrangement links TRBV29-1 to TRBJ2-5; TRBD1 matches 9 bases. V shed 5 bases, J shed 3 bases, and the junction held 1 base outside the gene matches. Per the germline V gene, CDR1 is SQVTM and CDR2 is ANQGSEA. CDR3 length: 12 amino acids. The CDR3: CSVRTGEETQYF. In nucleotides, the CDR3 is TGCAGCGTTCGGACAGGGGAAGAGACCCAGTACTTC.

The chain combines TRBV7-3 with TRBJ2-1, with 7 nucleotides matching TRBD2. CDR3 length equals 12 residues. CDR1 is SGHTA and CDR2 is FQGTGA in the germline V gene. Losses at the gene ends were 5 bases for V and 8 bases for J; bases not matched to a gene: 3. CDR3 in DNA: TGTGCCAGCAGCGTGGGGGGGTATGAGCAGTTCTTC. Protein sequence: CASSVGGYEQFF.

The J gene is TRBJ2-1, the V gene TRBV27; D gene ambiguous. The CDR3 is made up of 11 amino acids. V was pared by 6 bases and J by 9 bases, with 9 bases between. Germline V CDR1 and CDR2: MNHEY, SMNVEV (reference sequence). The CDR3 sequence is CASSVYGEQFF. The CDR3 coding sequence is TGTGCCAGCAGCGTCTACGGTGAGCAGTTCTTC.

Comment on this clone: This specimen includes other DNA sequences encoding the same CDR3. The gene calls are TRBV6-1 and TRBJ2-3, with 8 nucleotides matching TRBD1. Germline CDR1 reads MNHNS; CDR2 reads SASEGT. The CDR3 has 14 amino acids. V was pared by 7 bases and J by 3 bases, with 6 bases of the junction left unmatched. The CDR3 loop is CASTGQGGTDTQYF. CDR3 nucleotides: TGTGCCAGCACCGGACAGGGCGGAACAGATACGCAGTATTTT.

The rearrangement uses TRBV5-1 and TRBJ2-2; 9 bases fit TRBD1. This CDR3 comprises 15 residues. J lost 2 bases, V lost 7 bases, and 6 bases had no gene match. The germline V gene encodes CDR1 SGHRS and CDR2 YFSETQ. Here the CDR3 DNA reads TGCGCCAGCCGAGGACAGGGGAGTAACACCGGGGAGCTGTTTTTT. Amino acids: CASRGQGSNTGELFF. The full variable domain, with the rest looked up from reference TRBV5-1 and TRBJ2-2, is KAGVTQTPRYLIKTRGQQVTLSCSPISGHRSVSWYQQTPGQGLQFLFEYFSETQRNKGNFPGRFSGRQFSNSRSEMNVSTLELGDSALYLCASRGQGSNTGELFFGEGSRLTVL.

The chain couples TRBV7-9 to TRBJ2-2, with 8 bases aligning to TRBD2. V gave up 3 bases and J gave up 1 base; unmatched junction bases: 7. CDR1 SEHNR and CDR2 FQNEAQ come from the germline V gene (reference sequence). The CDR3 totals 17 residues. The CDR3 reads CASSFPLAGGNTGELFF. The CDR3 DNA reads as TGTGCCAGCAGCTTCCCTCTTGCGGGAGGGAACACCGGGGAGCTGTTTTTT.

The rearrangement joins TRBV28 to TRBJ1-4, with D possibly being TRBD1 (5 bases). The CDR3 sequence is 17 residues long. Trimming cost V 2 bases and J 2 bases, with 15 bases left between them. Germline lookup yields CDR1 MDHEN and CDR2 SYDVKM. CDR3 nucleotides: TGTGCCAGCAGTTTAGACCTAACAGGAGAGACTAATGAAAAACTGTTTTTT. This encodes CASSLDLTGETNEKLFF.

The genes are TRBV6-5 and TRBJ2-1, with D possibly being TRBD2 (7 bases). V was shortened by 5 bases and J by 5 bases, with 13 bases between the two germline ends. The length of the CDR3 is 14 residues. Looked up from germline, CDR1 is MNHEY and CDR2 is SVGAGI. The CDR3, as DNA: TGTGCCAGCAGTCCGTCGCGGGGGCACAATGAGCAGTTCTTC. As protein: CASSPSRGHNEQFF.

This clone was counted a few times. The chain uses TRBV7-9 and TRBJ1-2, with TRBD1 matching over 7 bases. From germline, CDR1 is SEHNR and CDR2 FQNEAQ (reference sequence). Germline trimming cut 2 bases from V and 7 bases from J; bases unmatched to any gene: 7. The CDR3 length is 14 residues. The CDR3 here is CASSLPRTGAGYTF. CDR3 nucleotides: TGTGCCAGCAGCTTACCCCGGACAGGCGCTGGCTACACCTTC. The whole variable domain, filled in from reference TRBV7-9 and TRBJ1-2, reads DTGVSQNPRHKITKRGQNVTFRCDPISEHNRLYWYRQTLGQGPEFLTYFQNEAQLEKSRLLSDRFSAERPKGSFSTLEIQRTEQGDSAMYLCASSLPRTGAGYTFGSGTRLTVV.

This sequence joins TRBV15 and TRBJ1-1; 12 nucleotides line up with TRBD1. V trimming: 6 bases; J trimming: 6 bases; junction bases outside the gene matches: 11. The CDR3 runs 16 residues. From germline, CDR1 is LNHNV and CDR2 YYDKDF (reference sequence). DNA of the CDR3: TGTGCCACCAGTCCCGGGACAGGGGGCGTTTATGCTGAAGCTTTCTTT. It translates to CATSPGTGGVYAEAFF.

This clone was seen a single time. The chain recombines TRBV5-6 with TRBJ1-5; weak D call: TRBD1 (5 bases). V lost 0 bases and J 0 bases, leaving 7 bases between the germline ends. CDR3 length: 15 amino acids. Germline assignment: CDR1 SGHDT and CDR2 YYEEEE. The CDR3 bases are TGTGCCAGCAGCTTGGGACAGATTAGCAATCAGCCCCAGCATTTT. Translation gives CASSLGQISNQPQHF.

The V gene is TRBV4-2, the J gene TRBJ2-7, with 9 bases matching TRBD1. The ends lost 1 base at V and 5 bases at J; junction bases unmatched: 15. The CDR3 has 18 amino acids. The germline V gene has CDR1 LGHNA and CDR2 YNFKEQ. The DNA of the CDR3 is TGTGCCAGCAGCCAAGGGTTTCGGGGACAGGGTATTCTAGACGAGCAGTACTTC. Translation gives CASSQGFRGQGILDEQYF.

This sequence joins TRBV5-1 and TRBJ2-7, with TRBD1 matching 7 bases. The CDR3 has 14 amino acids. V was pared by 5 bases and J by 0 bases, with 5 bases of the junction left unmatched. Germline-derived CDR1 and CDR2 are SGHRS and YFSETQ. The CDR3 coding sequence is TGCGCCAGCAGTGGGACAGCGAACTCCTACGAGCAGTACTTC. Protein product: CASSGTANSYEQYF.

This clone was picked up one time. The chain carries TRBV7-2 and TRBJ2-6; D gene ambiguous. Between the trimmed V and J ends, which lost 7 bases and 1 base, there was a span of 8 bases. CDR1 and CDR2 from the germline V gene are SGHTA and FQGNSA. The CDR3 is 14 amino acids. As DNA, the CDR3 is TGTGCCAGCACCTTCAAATCTGGGGCCAACGTCCTGACTTTC. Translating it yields CASTFKSGANVLTF. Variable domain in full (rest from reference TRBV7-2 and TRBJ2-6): GAGVSQSPSNKVTEKGKDVELRCDPISGHTALYWYRQSLGQGLEFLIYFQGNSAPDKSGLPSDRFSAERTGGSVSTLTIQRTQQEDSAVYLCASTFKSGANVLTFGAGSRLTVL.

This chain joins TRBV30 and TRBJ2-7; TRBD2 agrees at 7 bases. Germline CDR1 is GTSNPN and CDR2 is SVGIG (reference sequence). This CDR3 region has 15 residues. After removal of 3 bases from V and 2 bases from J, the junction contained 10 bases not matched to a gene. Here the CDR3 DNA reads TGTGCCTGGAGCGAGGGGCCGGGAGGCCCCTACGAGCAGTACTTC. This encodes CAWSEGPGGPYEQYF.

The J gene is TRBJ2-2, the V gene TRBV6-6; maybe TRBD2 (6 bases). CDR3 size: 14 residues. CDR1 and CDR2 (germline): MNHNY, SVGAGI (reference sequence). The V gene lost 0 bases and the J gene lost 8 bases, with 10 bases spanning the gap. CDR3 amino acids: CASSYSGGRGELFF. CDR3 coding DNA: TGTGCCAGCAGTTACTCGGGGGGTAGGGGGGAGCTGTTTTTT.